Each of the 17 T cell receptor beta chains below was sequenced from the same sample in a study of regulatory T cells in long-lasting Graves disease. Building the TCR beta libraries relied on iRepertoire HTBI primers, and CDR3 regions underwent Arm-PCR. TCRdb processed the multiplex PCR reads anew with MiXCR; each CDR3 protein has one entry. Found here are about 530,000 distinct CDR3 sequences, about 16% of them singletons; the top ten hold around 25%. Time point of the sample: newly diagnosed GD, antithyroid drugs for less than 3 months. Following extraction of RNA from PBMCs, that RNA was used to make the TCR library. The same specimen was also included in a second study, on T cells in Graves' hyperthyroidism and ophthalmopathy.

Sequenced here: peripheral blood mononuclear cells (PBMCs), sampled at new diagnosis, from a patient treated with antithyroid drugs. All receptors come from a middle-aged woman with Graves disease.

This clonotype was recorded at least ten times. The chain recombines TRBV7-2 with TRBJ2-7; no clear D gene. The CDR3 sequence is 13 residues long. Germline V lookup: CDR1 SGHTA, CDR2 FQGNSA. Trimming stripped 5 bases from V and 2 bases from J, with 10 bases between. CDR3 loop: CASSPSGPYEQYF. Written as DNA, the CDR3 is TGTGCCAGCAGCCCCTCAGGCCCCTACGAGCAGTACTTC.

The V call is TRBV28, the J call TRBJ2-7; the D gene is possibly TRBD1 (6 bases). The germline CDR1 and CDR2 sequences are MDHEN and SYDVKM. Trimming left V 5 bases short and J 1 base short, with 12 bases between. The CDR3 loop spans 14 amino acids. CDR3 residues: CASSRQGLSYEQYF. CDR3 nucleotides: TGTGCCAGCAGTCGTCAGGGGTTATCCTACGAGCAGTACTTC.

This clonotype came up many times. The chain carries TRBV27 and TRBJ1-2; no definite D call. V lost 5 bases and J 2 bases, leaving 9 bases between the germline ends. Germline lookup yields CDR1 MNHEY and CDR2 SMNVEV (reference sequence). The CDR3 sequence is 13 residues long. CDR3 in amino acids: CASSLYKNYGYTF. As DNA, the CDR3 is TGTGCCAGCAGTCTGTACAAGAACTATGGCTACACCTTC.

This clonotype has at least ten counts. The gene calls are TRBV20-1 and TRBJ2-1, with 15 nucleotides matching TRBD2. The J segment lost 6 bases and the V segment lost 5 bases, leaving 5 bases of the junction unmatched. The germline gives CDR1 DFQATT, CDR2 SNEGSKA (reference sequence). There are 15 residues in the CDR3. The chain's CDR3 is CSAPWTSGGGNEQFF. Written as DNA, the CDR3 is TGCAGTGCTCCCTGGACTAGCGGGGGGGGCAATGAGCAGTTCTTC.

This clonotype was found a few times. This rearrangement joins TRBV7-6 to TRBJ2-1; TRBD2 matches 8 bases. Trimming took 3 bases from V and 0 from J; bases not matched to a gene: 4. In germline, CDR1 is SGHVS, CDR2 FNYEAQ. CDR3 length: 16 amino acids. The CDR3 sequence is CASSLRRGDSYNEQFF. The CDR3 DNA sequence: TGTGCCAGCAGCTTGAGGCGGGGGGACTCCTACAATGAGCAGTTCTTC.

The chain combines TRBV30 with TRBJ1-4, with no clear D. Per germline, CDR1 GTSNPN and CDR2 SVGIG (reference sequence). V dropped 2 bases and J dropped 5 bases, with 6 bases sitting between them. This CDR3 has 12 residues. The CDR3 sequence is CAWSNQNEKLFF. Written as DNA, the CDR3 is TGTGCCTGGAGTAACCAGAATGAAAAACTGTTTTTT.

The J gene is TRBJ2-5, the V gene TRBV4-1; D perhaps matches TRBD1 (7 bases). This CDR3 has 19 residues. Germline CDR1 reads MGHRA; CDR2 reads YSYEKL. The V end was cut by 1 base, the J end by 5 bases, with 26 bases between. CDR3 bases: TGCGCCAGCAGCCAAGGGGGTTTGGGCAGGGGGACTTATAGGGAGACCCAGTACTTC. Protein sequence: CASSQGGLGRGTYRETQYF.

This clonotype was found many times. This sequence joins TRBV12-3 or TRBV12-4 and TRBJ1-1; no clear D. This CDR3 spans 14 amino acids. V was pared by 6 bases and J by 3 bases, with 14 bases between. The CDR3 coding sequence is TGTGCCAGCAGCTCCCTCGCAGGAGACACTGAAGCTTTCTTT. Translation: CASSSLAGDTEAFF.

This clonotype was observed many times. The rearrangement links TRBV20-1 to TRBJ2-7; D uncertain. The germline V gene encodes CDR1 DFQATT and CDR2 SNEGSKA (reference sequence). The CDR3 is 14 amino acids. V was pared by 0 bases and J by 5 bases, with 14 bases between. As DNA, the CDR3 is TGCAGTGCTAGAGATCTGGGCCGCCTGGACGAGCAGTACTTC. This translates into CSARDLGRLDEQYF.

The chain combines TRBV24-1 with TRBJ2-5, with D uncertain. The CDR3 runs 12 residues. Germline CDR1 and CDR2: KGHDR and SFDVKD. V lost 4 bases and J 2 bases, leaving 4 bases between the germline ends. In nucleotides, the CDR3 is TGTGCCACCAGTGACGTGCAAGAGACCCAGTACTTC. It translates to CATSDVQETQYF.

The sample holds many counts of this clonotype. The chain recombines TRBV30 with TRBJ1-1; D ambiguous. From germline, CDR1 is GTSNPN and CDR2 SVGIG (reference sequence). CDR3 length: 12 residues. Trimming stripped 2 bases from V and 0 bases from J, with 4 bases between. CDR3 loop: CAWSPVNTEAFF. The CDR3 nucleotides are TGTGCCTGGAGTCCGGTGAACACTGAAGCTTTCTTT.

Ten or more counts support this clonotype. The chain couples TRBV7-9 to TRBJ2-7; D not resolved. Germline V gene lookup returns CDR1 SEHNR and CDR2 FQNEAQ (reference sequence). V lost 1 base, J lost 4 bases, and 8 bases lay in between. This CDR3 has 13 residues. CDR3 protein: CASSLELGYEQYF. CDR3 bases: TGTGCCAGCAGCTTAGAATTGGGGTACGAGCAGTACTTC.

Many counts were recorded for this clonotype. CDR3 nucleotide sequence: TGTGCCAGCAGTTTCTATGGTCGCAGCAATCAGCCCCAGCATTTT. Protein sequence: CASSFYGRSNQPQHF. The V call is TRBV12-3 or TRBV12-4, the J call TRBJ1-5, with D unclear. Trimming stripped 3 bases from V and 1 base from J, with 10 bases between. CDR3 length: 15 amino acids.

The rearrangement links TRBV2 to TRBJ1-6; possible D gene TRBD1, 5 bases. Germline assignment: CDR1 SNHLY and CDR2 FYNNEI. This CDR3 has 15 amino acids. Trimming took 7 bases from V and 12 from J, leaving 22 bases between them. CDR3: CASIQTYTGRRPLHF. The CDR3 DNA follows: TGTGCCAGCATTCAAACATACACGGGGCGGCGACCCCTCCACTTT.

The gene calls are TRBV19 and TRBJ1-1, with D uncertain. Per the germline V gene, CDR1 is LNHDA and CDR2 is SQIVND (reference sequence). This CDR3 region has 13 residues. The V and J ends lost 3 bases and 3 bases respectively, with 8 bases between them. CDR3 in amino acids: CASSMFRDTEAFF. The CDR3 DNA is TGTGCCAGTAGTATGTTTCGGGACACTGAAGCTTTCTTT.

This clonotype was picked up a small number of times. The chain uses TRBV10-3 and TRBJ2-3; 9 nucleotides agree with TRBD1. The CDR3 covers 14 residues. Per germline, CDR1 ENHRY and CDR2 SYGVKD. Unmatched junction bases numbered 9, after V lost 11 bases and J lost 3 bases. The CDR3 sequence is CASTGTGSTDTQYF. The CDR3, as DNA: TGTGCCTCTACCGGGACAGGGTCAACAGATACGCAGTATTTT.

This clonotype was detected many times. V is TRBV20-1 and J is TRBJ2-5, with unresolved D. In germline, CDR1 is DFQATT, CDR2 SNEGSKA (reference sequence). Trimming cost V 1 base and J 5 bases, with 11 bases left between them. This CDR3 contains 13 residues. The CDR3 is CSARVFRVETQYF. The CDR3 region has the DNA TGCAGTGCTAGAGTATTTAGGGTTGAGACCCAGTACTTC.